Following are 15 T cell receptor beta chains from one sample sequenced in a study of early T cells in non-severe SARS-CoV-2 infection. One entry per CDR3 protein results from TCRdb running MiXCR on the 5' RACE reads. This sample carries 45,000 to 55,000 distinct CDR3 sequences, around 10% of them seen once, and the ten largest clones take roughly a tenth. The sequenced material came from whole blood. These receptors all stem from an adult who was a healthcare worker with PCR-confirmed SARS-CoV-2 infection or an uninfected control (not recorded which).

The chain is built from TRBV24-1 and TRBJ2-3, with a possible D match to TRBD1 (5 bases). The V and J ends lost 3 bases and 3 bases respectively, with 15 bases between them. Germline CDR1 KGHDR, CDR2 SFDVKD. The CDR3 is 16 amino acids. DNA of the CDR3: TGTGCCACCAGTGATGTTGGCCGGAAGGGGACAGATACGCAGTATTTT. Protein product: CATSDVGRKGTDTQYF.

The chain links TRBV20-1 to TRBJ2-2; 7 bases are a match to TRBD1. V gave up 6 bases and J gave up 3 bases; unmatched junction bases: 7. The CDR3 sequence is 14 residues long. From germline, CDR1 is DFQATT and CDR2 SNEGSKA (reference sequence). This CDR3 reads CSARRQGDTGELFF. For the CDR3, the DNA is TGCAGTGCGAGACGACAGGGCGACACCGGGGAGCTGTTTTTT.

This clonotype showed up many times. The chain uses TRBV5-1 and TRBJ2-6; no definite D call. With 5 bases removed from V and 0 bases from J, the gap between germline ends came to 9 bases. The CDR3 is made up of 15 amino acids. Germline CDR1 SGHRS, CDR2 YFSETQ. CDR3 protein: CASRTFTSGANVLTF. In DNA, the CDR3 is TGCGCCAGCAGAACGTTCACCTCTGGGGCCAACGTCCTGACTTTC. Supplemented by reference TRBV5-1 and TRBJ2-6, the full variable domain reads KAGVTQTPRYLIKTRGQQVTLSCSPISGHRSVSWYQQTPGQGLQFLFEYFSETQRNKGNFPGRFSGRQFSNSRSEMNVSTLELGDSALYLCASRTFTSGANVLTFGAGSRLTVL.

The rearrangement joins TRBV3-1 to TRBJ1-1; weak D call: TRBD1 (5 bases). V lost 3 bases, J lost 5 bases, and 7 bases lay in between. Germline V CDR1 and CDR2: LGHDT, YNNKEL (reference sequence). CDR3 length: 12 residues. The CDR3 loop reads CASSQRGTEAFF. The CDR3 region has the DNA TGTGCCAGCAGCCAGAGGGGTACTGAAGCTTTCTTT.

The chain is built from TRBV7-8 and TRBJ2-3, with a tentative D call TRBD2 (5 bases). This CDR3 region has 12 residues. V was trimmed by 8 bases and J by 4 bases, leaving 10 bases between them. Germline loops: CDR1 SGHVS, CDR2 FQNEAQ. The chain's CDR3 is CASGGLADTQYF. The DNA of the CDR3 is TGTGCCAGCGGAGGCTTGGCAGATACGCAGTATTTT.

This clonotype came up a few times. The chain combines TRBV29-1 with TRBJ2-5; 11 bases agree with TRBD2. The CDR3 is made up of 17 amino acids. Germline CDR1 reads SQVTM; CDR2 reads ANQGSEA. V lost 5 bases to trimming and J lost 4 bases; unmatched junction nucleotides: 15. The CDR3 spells CSVSRGQLAGGRETQYF. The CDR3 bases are TGCAGCGTTTCGCGGGGTCAGCTAGCGGGAGGTCGAGAGACCCAGTACTTC.

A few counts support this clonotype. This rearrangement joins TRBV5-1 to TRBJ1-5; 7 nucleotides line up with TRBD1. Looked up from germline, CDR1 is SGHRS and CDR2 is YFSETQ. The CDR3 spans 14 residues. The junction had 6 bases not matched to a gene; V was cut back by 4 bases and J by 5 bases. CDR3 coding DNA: TGCGCCAGCAGCCCGGGACAGACGGATCAGCCCCAGCATTTT. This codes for CASSPGQTDQPQHF.

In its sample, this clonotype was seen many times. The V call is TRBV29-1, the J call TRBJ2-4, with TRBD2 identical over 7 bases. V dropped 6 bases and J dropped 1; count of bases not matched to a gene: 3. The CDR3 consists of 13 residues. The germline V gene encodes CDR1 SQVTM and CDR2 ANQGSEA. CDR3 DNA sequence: TGCAGCGTCGACGGGGGGGCCAAAAACATTCAGTACTTC. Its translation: CSVDGGAKNIQYF.

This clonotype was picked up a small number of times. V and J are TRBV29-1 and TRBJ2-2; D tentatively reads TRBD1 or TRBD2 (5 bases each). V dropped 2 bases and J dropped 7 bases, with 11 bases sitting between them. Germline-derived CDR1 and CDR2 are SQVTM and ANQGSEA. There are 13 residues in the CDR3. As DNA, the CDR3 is TGCAGCGTTGAAAGCGGAAGGGGCGGGGAGCTGTTTTTT. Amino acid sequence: CSVESGRGGELFF.

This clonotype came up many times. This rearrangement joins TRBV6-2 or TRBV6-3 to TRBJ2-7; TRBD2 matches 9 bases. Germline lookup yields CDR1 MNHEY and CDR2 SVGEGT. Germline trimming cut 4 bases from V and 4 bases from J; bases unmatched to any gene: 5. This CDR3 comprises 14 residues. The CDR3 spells CASSLAGEAYEQYF. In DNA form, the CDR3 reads TGTGCCAGCAGTTTAGCGGGAGAGGCGTACGAGCAGTACTTC.

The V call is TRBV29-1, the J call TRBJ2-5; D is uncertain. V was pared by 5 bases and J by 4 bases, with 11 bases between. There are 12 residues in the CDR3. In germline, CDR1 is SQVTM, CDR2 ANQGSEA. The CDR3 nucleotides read TGCAGCGTTTCATCCGGGCCAGAGACCCAGTACTTC. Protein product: CSVSSGPETQYF.

CDR3 residues: CASSVGQGEQYF. The CDR3 DNA reads as TGTGCCAGCAGCGTAGGACAGGGCGAGCAGTACTTC. The chain is built from TRBV9 and TRBJ2-7; 7 nucleotides match TRBD1. CDR1 is SGDLS, CDR2 YYNGEE, per germline. V shed 0 bases and J 6 bases; nucleotides not matched to a gene: 0. This CDR3 region has 12 residues. Filled out from reference TRBV9 and TRBJ2-7, the complete variable domain reads DSGVTQTPKHLITATGQRVTLRCSPRSGDLSVYWYQQSLDQGLQFLIQYYNGEERAKGNILERFSAQQFPDLHSELNLSSLELGDSALYFCASSVGQGEQYFGPGTRLTVT.

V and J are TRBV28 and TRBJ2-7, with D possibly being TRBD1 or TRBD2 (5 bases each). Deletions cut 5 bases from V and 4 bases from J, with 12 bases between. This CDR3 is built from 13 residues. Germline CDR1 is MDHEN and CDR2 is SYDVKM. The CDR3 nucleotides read TGTGCCAGCAGTCAAAGGGACCGGTACGAGCAGTACTTC. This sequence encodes CASSQRDRYEQYF.

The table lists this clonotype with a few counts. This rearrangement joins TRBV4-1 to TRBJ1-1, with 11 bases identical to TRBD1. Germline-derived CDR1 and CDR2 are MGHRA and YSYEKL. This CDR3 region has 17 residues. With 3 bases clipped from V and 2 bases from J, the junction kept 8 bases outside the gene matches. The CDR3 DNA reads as TGCGCCAGCAGCCACGCGGGGACAGGGGGATTCAACACTGAAGCTTTCTTT. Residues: CASSHAGTGGFNTEAFF.

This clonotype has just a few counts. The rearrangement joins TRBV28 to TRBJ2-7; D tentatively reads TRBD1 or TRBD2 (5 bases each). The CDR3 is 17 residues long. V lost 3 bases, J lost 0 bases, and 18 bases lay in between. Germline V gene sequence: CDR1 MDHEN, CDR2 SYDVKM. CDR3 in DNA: TGTGCCAGCAGTTTCCTCCCCGGGACGAGAAGCTCCTACGAGCAGTACTTC. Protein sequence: CASSFLPGTRSSYEQYF.